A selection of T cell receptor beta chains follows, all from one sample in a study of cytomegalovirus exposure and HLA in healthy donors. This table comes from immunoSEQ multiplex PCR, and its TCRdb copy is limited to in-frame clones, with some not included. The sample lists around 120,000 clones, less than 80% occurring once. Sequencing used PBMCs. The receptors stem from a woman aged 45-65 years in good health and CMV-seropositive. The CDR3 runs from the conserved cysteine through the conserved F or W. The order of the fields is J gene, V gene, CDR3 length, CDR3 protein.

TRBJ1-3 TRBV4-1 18 CASSQDMAGSISGNTIYF
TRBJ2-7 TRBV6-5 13 CASRPLAPNEQYF
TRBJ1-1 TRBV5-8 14 CASSYTGFGTEAFF
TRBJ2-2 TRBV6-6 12 CASRSGTGELFF
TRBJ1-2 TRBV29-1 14 CSVEDPRTGDGYTF
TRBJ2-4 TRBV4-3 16 CASSQDPGTAKNIQYF
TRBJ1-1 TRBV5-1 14 CASSLQGASTEAFF
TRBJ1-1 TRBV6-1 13 CASSVRENTEAFF
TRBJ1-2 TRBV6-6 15 CASSRISQGVYGYTF
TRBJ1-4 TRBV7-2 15 CASSLVSATNEKLFF
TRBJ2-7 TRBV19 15 CASSIRRDHSYEQYF
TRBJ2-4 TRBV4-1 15 CASSQDWGQKNIQYF
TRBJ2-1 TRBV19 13 CASSWATYNEQFF
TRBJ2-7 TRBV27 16 CASSPTTGPNSYEQYF
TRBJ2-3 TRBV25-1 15 CASSTLAGTTDTQYF
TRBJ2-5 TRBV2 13 CASRGGGLETQYF
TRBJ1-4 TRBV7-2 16 CASSRDRGLKGEKLFF
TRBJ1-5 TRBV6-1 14 CASSEIRFNQPQHF
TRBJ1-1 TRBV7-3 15 CASSPQGGGYTEAFF
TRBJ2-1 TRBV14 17 CASSQARGSSSYNEQFF
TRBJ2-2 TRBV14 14 CASSQADSTGELFF
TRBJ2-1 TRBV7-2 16 CASSLGSLAGGNEQFF
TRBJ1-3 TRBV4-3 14 CASSQEDSGHTIYF
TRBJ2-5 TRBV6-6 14 CASRTGGFGEAQYF
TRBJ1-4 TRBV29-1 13 CSVEVLRGEKLFF
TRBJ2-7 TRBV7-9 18 CASSPFRGSSGSSYEQYF
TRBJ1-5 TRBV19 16 CASSSSWTGFNQPQHF
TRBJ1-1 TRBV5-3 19 CARTSSHSTGGLMNTEAFF
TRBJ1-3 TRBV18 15 CASSTGQDLGNTIYF